These 26 T cell receptor beta chains were all obtained from the same sample, sequenced in a study of T cells in Graves' hyperthyroidism and ophthalmopathy. TCR beta CDR3 sequences were amplified from RNA transcripts. The TCR CDR3 was amplified in a first-round RT-PCR using the HTBI primer set. TCRdb called the multiplex PCR reads again in MiXCR, with one record for every CDR3 protein. The profile covers roughly 750,000 distinct CDR3 sequences, with approximately 16% appearing a single time and 8.4% taken by the ten largest. The sequenced sample consisted of blood. The receptors were gathered from a man younger than 35 with Graves' hyperthyroidism.

This clonotype has just a few counts. The chain carries TRBV19 and TRBJ1-1, with a weak D call TRBD1 (5 bases). The CDR3 spans 17 residues. The germline gives CDR1 LNHDA, CDR2 SQIVND (reference sequence). V was trimmed by 6 bases and J by 0 bases, leaving 20 bases between them. This CDR3 reads CASSPTGTGLMNTEAFF. CDR3 DNA sequence: TGTGCCAGTAGCCCGACCGGGACCGGCCTCATGAACACTGAAGCTTTCTTT.

The chain combines TRBV7-9 with TRBJ1-3; D might be TRBD1 (6 bases). This CDR3 contains 17 residues. Trimming cost V 3 bases and J 0 bases, with 15 bases left between them. Germline values: CDR1 SEHNR, CDR2 FQNEAQ (reference sequence). As DNA, the CDR3 is TGTGCCAGCAGCTTGGGATCTCGGGACAACTCTGGAAACACCATATATTTT. This gives the protein CASSLGSRDNSGNTIYF.

This clonotype showed up just a few times. The chain recombines TRBV19 with TRBJ1-5; TRBD1 matches at 9 bases. Germline CDR1 LNHDA, CDR2 SQIVND (reference sequence). J gave up 4 bases and V 6 bases, and 7 bases lay outside the gene matches. This CDR3 comprises 15 residues. The CDR3 is CASRKQGAENQPQHF. In nucleotides, the CDR3 is TGTGCCAGTAGAAAACAGGGGGCCGAGAATCAGCCCCAGCATTTT.

Ten or more counts support this clonotype. The CDR3 is CSARETEAFF. Written as DNA, the CDR3 is TGCAGTGCTAGGGAAACTGAAGCTTTCTTT. V is TRBV20-1 and J is TRBJ1-1, with D unclear. V shed 3 bases and J shed 5 bases, with 4 bases lying between them. This CDR3 has 10 residues. CDR1 is DFQATT and CDR2 is SNEGSKA in the germline V gene (reference sequence).

The V and J genes are TRBV4-2 and TRBJ2-1, with TRBD1 as a possible D gene (7 bases). Trimming took 2 bases from V and 6 from J, leaving 23 bases between them. This CDR3 has 18 residues. Germline V gives CDR1 LGHNA, CDR2 YNFKEQ. This CDR3 is CASSQRSQLRGVFNEQFF. DNA of the CDR3: TGTGCCAGCAGCCAAAGGTCGCAGCTCAGGGGGGTATTCAATGAGCAGTTCTTC.

The rearrangement links TRBV28 to TRBJ1-1; D gene ambiguous. The V end was cut by 6 bases, the J end by 3 bases, with 14 bases between. CDR3 length: 14 residues. Germline V lookup: CDR1 MDHEN, CDR2 SYDVKM. In DNA form, the CDR3 reads TGTGCCAGCAGGGTCGTCAGGACCGACACTGAAGCTTTCTTT. Translation gives CASRVVRTDTEAFF.

This clonotype showed up many times. V and J are TRBV12-3 or TRBV12-4 and TRBJ2-5; D is perhaps TRBD1 (6 bases). Trimming took off 1 base at V and 3 bases at J, with 15 bases between the two ends. The CDR3 consists of 16 residues. CDR3: CASSLGAGASEETQYF. Written as DNA, the CDR3 is TGTGCCAGCAGTTTAGGGGCAGGGGCGAGTGAAGAGACCCAGTACTTC.

The chain has TRBV6-2 or TRBV6-3 and TRBJ1-5; D gene unclear. This CDR3 spans 14 amino acids. Germline V gene lookup returns CDR1 MNHEY and CDR2 SVGEGT. V was clipped by 6 bases and J by 6 bases, with 15 bases between them. In DNA form, the CDR3 reads TGTGCCAGCAGGGGTGGAATCGGAGGTCAGCCCCAGCATTTT. Its protein is CASRGGIGGQPQHF.

This clonotype was recorded a few times. The J gene is TRBJ2-1, the V gene TRBV28; 10 bases map to TRBD1. Germline V gene lookup returns CDR1 MDHEN and CDR2 SYDVKM. This CDR3 comprises 15 residues. Trimming took 3 bases from V and 4 from J; bases not matched to a gene: 3. In DNA, the CDR3 is TGTGCCAGCAGTTTGGACAGGGGGGTTTACAATGAGCAGTTCTTC. Residues: CASSLDRGVYNEQFF.

A single count supports this clonotype. The V call is TRBV25-1, the J call TRBJ1-1, with D possibly matching TRBD1 (6 bases). The germline V gene has CDR1 MGHDK and CDR2 SYGVNS. The CDR3 is made up of 14 amino acids. V was clipped by 3 bases and J by 4 bases, with 12 bases between them. For the CDR3, the DNA is TGTGCCAGCAGTGACATAGGGGGGTTCACTGAAGCTTTCTTT. Translated: CASSDIGGFTEAFF.

This clonotype was detected many times. The chain uses TRBV20-1 and TRBJ1-1, with TRBD1 identical over 8 bases. This CDR3 is 13 amino acids long. Per the germline V gene, CDR1 is DFQATT and CDR2 is SNEGSKA (reference sequence). J was trimmed by 3 bases and V by 6 bases; bases with no gene match: 6. The CDR3: CSAAGGGDTEAFF. In nucleotides, the CDR3 is TGCAGTGCCGCAGGGGGCGGAGACACTGAAGCTTTCTTT.

In this sample, this clonotype turned up many times. The CDR3, as DNA: TGTGCCAGCAGCCACGGGGAATACGAGCAGTACTTC. This encodes CASSHGEYEQYF. V gene TRBV6-2 or TRBV6-3 combines with J gene TRBJ2-7, with D maybe TRBD2 (5 bases). V lost 6 bases and J lost 4, with 10 bases in between. Germline CDR1 reads MNHEY; CDR2 reads SVGEGT. There are 12 residues in the CDR3.

This clonotype appeared a few times. The gene calls are TRBV19 and TRBJ1-1; the match to TRBD1 covers 10 bases. The CDR3 spans 14 residues. V lost 3 bases to trimming and J lost 5 bases; unmatched junction nucleotides: 3. Germline V gene data show CDR1 as LNHDA and CDR2 as SQIVND (reference sequence). The CDR3 loop is CASSMGTGETEAFF. The CDR3 DNA reads TGTGCCAGTAGTATGGGGACAGGGGAGACTGAAGCTTTCTTT.

There are many counts of this clonotype. This chain joins TRBV6-1 and TRBJ2-3; D may be TRBD2 (6 bases). Germline lookup yields CDR1 MNHNS and CDR2 SASEGT. Trimming stripped 5 bases from V and 0 bases from J, with 12 bases between. The CDR3 is made up of 15 amino acids. CDR3 DNA: TGTGCCAGCAGTCCTGTGGGGGGTAGCACAGATACGCAGTATTTT. Protein product: CASSPVGGSTDTQYF.

The sample holds a few counts of this clonotype. The chain couples TRBV20-1 to TRBJ1-5, with a weak D call TRBD1 (6 bases). Germline values: CDR1 DFQATT, CDR2 SNEGSKA (reference sequence). The CDR3 contains 15 residues. V lost 3 bases and J lost 1, with 13 bases in between. The CDR3 sequence: CSARDSHSSNQPQHF. Written as DNA, the CDR3 is TGCAGTGCTAGGGACAGCCACTCCAGCAATCAGCCCCAGCATTTT.

In its sample, this clonotype was seen many times. The V and J genes are TRBV28 and TRBJ1-3, with D hard to call. Germline lookup yields CDR1 MDHEN and CDR2 SYDVKM. This CDR3 has 15 amino acids. V was trimmed by 10 bases and J by 1 base, leaving 17 bases between them. The CDR3 protein is CANTVKGVSGNTIYF. Here the CDR3 DNA reads TGTGCCAACACGGTAAAGGGAGTTTCTGGAAACACCATATATTTT.

The table lists this clonotype with a few counts. V usage is TRBV7-2 and J usage is TRBJ2-3, with TRBD1 identical over 8 bases. The germline gives CDR1 SGHTA, CDR2 FQGNSA. Losses at the gene ends were 3 bases for V and 4 bases for J; bases not matched to a gene: 6. This CDR3 is 15 amino acids long. The DNA of the CDR3 is TGTGCCAGCAGCTTGACAGGGGCGGAGGCAGATACGCAGTATTTT. Its translation: CASSLTGAEADTQYF.

This clonotype was seen repeatedly, ten times or more. This chain uses TRBV12-3 or TRBV12-4 with TRBJ1-5; 11 bases are a match to TRBD1. This CDR3 is 16 amino acids long. The V gene end was trimmed by 6 bases and the J gene end by 1 base; junction bases not matched to a gene: 5. Here the CDR3 reads CASRWTGGSSNQPQHF. The CDR3 DNA is TGTGCCAGCAGATGGACAGGGGGCTCGAGCAATCAGCCCCAGCATTTT.

This clonotype has only a few counts. This sequence joins TRBV18 and TRBJ2-1; 7 bases are shared with TRBD2. This CDR3 has 14 residues. J gave up 5 bases and V 2 bases, and 3 bases lay outside the gene matches. Germline CDR1 reads KGHSH; CDR2 reads LQKENI. CDR3 loop: CASSPAGADNEQFF. CDR3 DNA: TGTGCCAGCTCACCAGCGGGAGCGGACAATGAGCAGTTCTTC.

This clonotype was found many times. The V gene is TRBV5-8, the J gene TRBJ1-1, with D maybe TRBD1 (6 bases). CDR3 size: 15 residues. Per germline, CDR1 SGHTS and CDR2 YDEGEE. The V and J ends lost 0 bases and 4 bases respectively, with 13 bases between them. The CDR3 loop is CASSLVSGARTEAFF. The CDR3 DNA reads TGTGCCAGCAGCTTGGTTTCAGGGGCTCGCACTGAAGCTTTCTTT.

This clonotype has a handful of counts. Since a much larger clone is just one base distant, this may be a read error. The genes are TRBV7-6 and TRBJ2-5; 10 bases align to TRBD1. Germline V gives CDR1 SGHVS, CDR2 FNYEAQ. This CDR3 has 16 amino acids. The CDR3: CASSLSGQGFVETQCF. The CDR3 nucleotides are TGTGCCAGCAGCCTCTCGGGACAGGGGTTCGTAGAGACCCAGTGCTTC. The variable domain in full, with the rest retrieved from reference TRBV7-6 and TRBJ2-5, is GAGVSQSPRYKVTKRGQDVALRCDPISGHVSLYWYRQALGQGPEFLTYFNYEAQQDKSGLPNDRFSAERPEGSISTLTIQRTEQRDSAMYRCASSLSGQGFVETQCFGPGTRLLVL.

This chain links TRBV7-2 with TRBJ2-5, with 15 bases aligning to TRBD2. From germline, CDR1 is SGHTA and CDR2 FQGNSA. The ends lost 5 bases at V and 4 bases at J; junction bases unmatched: 8. This CDR3 region has 17 residues. This CDR3 reads CASSPGLAGGVVETQYF. DNA of the CDR3: TGTGCCAGCAGCCCTGGACTAGCGGGAGGGGTCGTAGAGACCCAGTACTTC.

This clonotype appeared many times. This chain uses TRBV28 with TRBJ2-6, with unresolved D. Germline V lookup: CDR1 MDHEN, CDR2 SYDVKM. This CDR3 is built from 12 residues. Deletions cut 6 bases from V and 2 bases from J, with 2 bases between. The CDR3 loop is CASRAGANVLTF. The CDR3 nucleotides are TGTGCCAGCAGGGCTGGGGCCAACGTCCTGACTTTC.

The chain recombines TRBV7-9 with TRBJ2-1; 10 nucleotides align to TRBD2. Germline CDR1 is SEHNR and CDR2 is FQNEAQ (reference sequence). The CDR3 has 16 amino acids. V shed 0 bases and J 4 bases; nucleotides not matched to a gene: 3. The DNA for the CDR3 is TGTGCCAGCAGCTTAGCGCCGGGACTAGCGTACAATGAGCAGTTCTTC. Amino acids: CASSLAPGLAYNEQFF.

This clonotype was picked up a small number of times. The chain employs TRBV2 and TRBJ1-2; TRBD1 agrees at 8 bases. The germline gives CDR1 SNHLY, CDR2 FYNNEI. V gave up 6 bases and J gave up 6 bases; unmatched junction bases: 9. This CDR3 spans 14 amino acids. This CDR3 reads CASRRRETGDGYTF. CDR3 sequence (DNA): TGTGCCAGCAGGCGCAGGGAGACAGGGGATGGCTACACCTTC.

This chain joins TRBV14 and TRBJ2-7; D is possibly TRBD2 (5 bases). The CDR3 is 15 amino acids. Trimming cost V 2 bases and J 3 bases, with 14 bases left between them. CDR1 is SGHDN and CDR2 is FVKESK in the germline V gene. DNA of the CDR3: TGTGCCAGCAGCCAACCCAAAAGCGGCCTCTACGAGCAGTACTTC. This sequence encodes CASSQPKSGLYEQYF.